The clone carrying this T cell receptor beta chain was seen more than once but under ten times. Its antigen is not identified. This record comes from a study of CD8+CD57+ T cells in acquired aplastic anemia. Whole-study context: Yields of DNA that came from sorted CD4+ and CD8+ cells averaged roughly 3.2 ug. As sequenced from healthy donors, CD4+ cells averaged about 10.8 million reads. Findings and limits, study-wide: No significant difference in CD8+ Simpson's diversity was found between patients and controls. Common to patients and controls were around 30 CD8+ CDR3 sequences.

The template for TCR beta VDJ and CDR3 sequence profiling was genomic DNA. TCRdb used MiXCR to reprocess the reads, holding one entry per CDR3 protein. In the table there are about 190,000 distinct CDR3 sequences, roughly 56% of which are singletons. Germline lookup yields CDR1 DFQATT and CDR2 SNEGSKA (reference sequence). This CDR3 is built from 14 residues. Deletions cut 3 bases from V and 5 bases from J, with 16 bases between. The origin of this receptor is a human donor in good health, serving as a control. Source material: sorted CD4+, CD8+, or CD8+CD57+ T cells (not recorded which) from PBMCs. This chain connects TRBV20-1 to TRBJ1-1, with D hard to call. CDR3 sequence: CSARSNGKSTEAFF. CDR3 DNA: TGCAGTGCTAGGTCTAATGGCAAGTCGACTGAAGCTTTCTTT.